This is a list of T cell receptor beta chains from one sample in a study of T cell responses to AZD1222 COVID-19 vaccine. The repertoire was sequenced with immunoSEQ multiplex PCR; TCRdb's copy has only in-frame clones and lacks some. The data show around 84,000 clones, around 92% seen once. Sequences were derived from peripheral blood, sampled on day 0 of MenACWY control vaccination. Receptor source: an adult in good health. CDR3s include the opening cysteine and the closing phenylalanine or tryptophan. Fields, in order: clone size, V gene, J gene, CDR3 length, D gene, CDR3 DNA, CDR3 protein. D genes are given only for firm matches. A row's size may be missing; if present it is once, few, many or a size class.

>NA|TRBV28|TRBJ1-6|13|NA
TGTGCCAGCAGTTCCCGCGGCGCTTCACCCCTCCACTTT
CASSSRGASPLHF
>NA|TRBV2|TRBJ1-2|12|NA
TGTGCCAGCAGTCCCGACACGGGAGGCTACACCTTC
CASSPDTGGYTF
>few|TRBV4-3|TRBJ2-7|14|NA
TGCGCCAGCAGCCCGGGCCTGCTCTCCTACGAGCAGTACTTC
CASSPGLLSYEQYF
>NA|TRBV28|TRBJ2-7|14|NA
TGTGCCAGCACCCCCCCAGGGGATTACTACGAGCAGTACTTC
CASTPPGDYYEQYF
>NA|TRBV12-3/TRBV12-4|TRBJ2-7|13|NA
TGTGCCAGCAGCAACAGGGACGGCCGCGAGCAGTACTTC
CASSNRDGREQYF
>NA|TRBV7-7|TRBJ2-3|15|NA
TGTGCTAGCAGCTTAGGTACGGGAGATACAGATACGCAGTATTTT
CASSLGTGDTDTQYF
>NA|TRBV11-2|TRBJ2-2|16|NA
TGTGCCAGCAGTAAGGAGACACCGGGGAACACCGGGGAGCTGTTTTTT
CASSKETPGNTGELFF
>NA|TRBV28|TRBJ2-7|14|NA
TGTGCCAGCAGTTCCGGGACGGTCTCCTACGAGCAGTACTTC
CASSSGTVSYEQYF
>NA|TRBV24-1|TRBJ2-7|15|NA
TGTGCCACCACCAAGCCGGGCGGAGGGGCCTACGAGCAGTACTTC
CATTKPGGGAYEQYF
>NA|TRBV13|TRBJ1-1|11|NA
TGTGCCAGCAGCTTAGGCCTGGGAGCTTTCTTT
CASSLGLGAFF
>once|TRBV7-2|TRBJ2-7|16|TRBD1
TGTGCCAGCAGCTTAGTTGGGACAGGGGTCAACTACGAGCAGTACTTC
CASSLVGTGVNYEQYF
>NA|TRBV29-1|TRBJ2-7|13|NA
TGCAGCGTTGAAGATCTTTCGGACTCCGAGCAGTACTTC
CSVEDLSDSEQYF
>once|TRBV7-2|TRBJ2-5|14|TRBD1
TGTGCCAGCAGCTTGACAGGGGGGCAAGAGACCCAGTACTTC
CASSLTGGQETQYF
>NA|TRBV11-3|TRBJ2-1|12|NA
TGTGCCAGCAGCCGCTCACAACGGGAGCAGTTCTTC
CASSRSQREQFF
>NA|TRBV7-2|TRBJ1-5|15|TRBD1
TGTGCCAGCAGCCAGGACAGGGGGCAAAATCAGCCCCAGCATTTT
CASSQDRGQNQPQHF
>NA|TRBV28|TRBJ1-4|16|NA
TGTGCCAGCAGTTTAGTAGGGATCGGGTTAAGGGAAAAACTGTTTTTT
CASSLVGIGLREKLFF
>once|TRBV7-2|TRBJ2-7|14|TRBD1
TGTGCCAGCAGCAAGGACAGGACGTCCTTCGAGCAGTACTTC
CASSKDRTSFEQYF
>NA|TRBV27|TRBJ2-7|16|NA
TGTGCCAGCAGTTTATCAGCCAGGAGAAGCTCCTACGAGCAGTACTTC
CASSLSARRSSYEQYF
>NA|TRBV9|TRBJ1-2|15|TRBD1
TGTGCCAGCACCCCGAGTGGGGACAGAAACTATGGCTACACCTTC
CASTPSGDRNYGYTF
>NA|TRBV28|TRBJ2-2|15|TRBD2
TGTGCCAGCAGTACCCAAGCGGGGGGAATCGGGGAGCTGTTTTTT
CASSTQAGGIGELFF
>NA|TRBV18|TRBJ1-2|13|NA
TGTGCCAGCTCCCTACTCGAGGAATATGGCTACACCTTC
CASSLLEEYGYTF
>NA|TRBV12-3/TRBV12-4|TRBJ2-7|13|NA
TGTGCCAGCAGTGCCCCCGGCTCCTACGAGCAGTACTTC
CASSAPGSYEQYF
>NA|TRBV2|TRBJ2-1|15|TRBD2
TGTGCCAGCAGTGAACGTACGGGAGGGCTCAATGAGCAGTTCTTC
CASSERTGGLNEQFF
>NA|TRBV21-1|TRBJ2-7|19|NA
TGTGCCAGCAGCAAGATTCCCTTTGAGTCCGGGAATGGAGCCTACGAGCAGTACTTC
CASSKIPFESGNGAYEQYF
>NA|TRBV20-1|TRBJ2-1|10|NA
TGCAGTGCTAGCAGCAATGAGCAGTTCTTC
CSASSNEQFF
>NA|TRBV5-1|TRBJ2-7|15|TRBD2
TGCGCCAGCAGACCGCTAGCGGGAGGTGACTACGAGCAGTACTTC
CASRPLAGGDYEQYF
>NA|TRBV28|TRBJ2-5|14|NA
TGTGCCAGCAGTTTATATCGGGCAGCGGAGACCCAGTACTTC
CASSLYRAAETQYF
>NA|TRBV12-3/TRBV12-4|TRBJ1-2|13|TRBD1
TGTGCCAGCAGTTGGGGACAGGGCGGTGGCTACACCTTC
CASSWGQGGGYTF
>NA|TRBV27|TRBJ2-2|16|TRBD2
TGTGCCAGCAGCCCGGGACTACTTCCTGACACCGGGGAGCTGTTTTTT
CASSPGLLPDTGELFF
>NA|TRBV24-1|TRBJ2-7|12|NA
TGTGCCACCAGTGATAGGCTCGACGAGCAGTACTTC
CATSDRLDEQYF
>NA|TRBV24-1|TRBJ2-1|15|TRBD2
TGTGCCACCAGTGACCTAGCGGAGTCCTACAATGAGCAGTTCTTC
CATSDLAESYNEQFF
>NA|TRBV12-3/TRBV12-4|TRBJ1-2|12|TRBD1
TGTGCCAGCAGCGAGGGGGCAGGTGGCTACACCTTC
CASSEGAGGYTF
>NA|TRBV14|TRBJ2-2|18|NA
TGTGCCAGCAGCCAAGACCTCCCGGGGACTTGGAACACCGGGGAGCTGTTTTTT
CASSQDLPGTWNTGELFF
>NA|TRBV2|TRBJ1-1|12|NA
TGTGCCAGCTCCCTGGTTTCCACTGAAGCTTTCTTT
CASSLVSTEAFF
>NA|TRBV19|TRBJ1-1|14|NA
TGTGCCAGTAGTATAGGCCAGGTATACACTGAAGCTTTCTTT
CASSIGQVYTEAFF
>few|TRBV6-2/TRBV6-3|TRBJ2-2|14|NA
TGTGCCAGCAGTACCGGGGATGAGGCCGGGGAGCTGTTTTTT
CASSTGDEAGELFF
>NA|TRBV7-2|TRBJ2-7|15|TRBD2
TGTGCCAGCAGCTTAACTAGCGGAGGACTCTACGAGCAGTACTTC
CASSLTSGGLYEQYF
>NA|TRBV15|TRBJ2-7|15|NA
TGTGCCACCAGCAGAGATCGACAGACCCCCTACGAGCAGTACTTC
CATSRDRQTPYEQYF
>NA|TRBV28|TRBJ2-3|14|NA
TGTGCCAGCAGTTTGGCGGGGAGGATAGATACGCAGTATTTT
CASSLAGRIDTQYF
>NA|TRBV20-1|TRBJ2-7|15|TRBD2
TGCAGTGCTAGTTTTACTAGCGGGAGGCTAGGCGAGCAGTACTTC
CSASFTSGRLGEQYF
>once|TRBV7-3|TRBJ1-4|15|NA
TGTGCCAGCAGCCCCCGAGGGGGACCGAATGAAAAACTGTTTTTT
CASSPRGGPNEKLFF
>NA|TRBV9|TRBJ2-3|15|NA
TGTGCCAGCAGCGAGACGGGGCTTAGCACAGATACGCAGTATTTT
CASSETGLSTDTQYF
>once|TRBV7-9|TRBJ2-2|18|TRBD2
TGTGCCAGCAGCCGCCGCCGGTCAGCGGGGGTTCAGACCGGGGAGCTGTTTTTT
CASSRRRSAGVQTGELFF
>NA|TRBV9|TRBJ1-2|14|TRBD1
TGTGCCAGCAGCGTAGCAGGGGGCGAAAGTGGCTACACCTTC
CASSVAGGESGYTF
>NA|TRBV9|TRBJ2-2|17|NA
TGTGCCAGCAGCGTAGTTGGGGGTAGCGCGACCACCGGGGAGCTGTTTTTT
CASSVVGGSATTGELFF
>NA|TRBV19|TRBJ2-7|13|TRBD1
TGTGCCAGTAGTGGGACAGGGGTAGGTGAGCAGTACTTC
CASSGTGVGEQYF
>NA|TRBV6-5|TRBJ1-1|14|NA
TGTGCCAGCAACCAGTTAAGGACAGTGTCTGAAGCTTTCTTT
CASNQLRTVSEAFF
>NA|TRBV6-2/TRBV6-3|TRBJ2-2|13|NA
TGTGCCAGCACCCCTCGGGTGACCGGGGAGCTGTTTTTT
CASTPRVTGELFF
>NA|TRBV4-3|TRBJ2-7|15|TRBD1
TGCGCCAGCAGCCAAGATCCACAGGGGGCTTGGGAGCAGTACTTC
CASSQDPQGAWEQYF